Shown below are 25 T cell receptor beta chains from a single sample sequenced in a study of CD8+ T cells in alopecia areata. Stated treatment: oral pan-JAK inhibitor, 5-10 mg twice daily. Reverse transcribed after extraction, RNA yielded cDNA as the sequencing template. Only in-frame clones appear in the TCRdb table, and some are missing; sequencing was by immunoSEQ multiplex PCR. This sample carries roughly 180,000 clones, 50% to 60% of them seen once, and the ten largest clones take less than 3.5%. The sample was CD4+ T cells sorted from blood, taken at week 4, from a patient treated with tofacitinib. Receptors were obtained from a human donor with alopecia areata.

The rearrangement uses TRBV30 and TRBJ2-3; D gene unclear. V lost 0 bases to trimming and J lost 6 bases, with 7 bases between them. Looked up from germline, CDR1 is GTSNPN and CDR2 is SVGIG (reference sequence). The CDR3 extends over 12 amino acids. CDR3 loop: CAWSVAFDTQYF. The CDR3 DNA reads as TGTGCCTGGAGTGTAGCATTCGATACGCAGTATTTT.

The genes are TRBV29-1 and TRBJ2-7, with a weak D call TRBD1 (5 bases). This CDR3 contains 11 residues. CDR1 SQVTM and CDR2 ANQGSEA come from the germline V gene. Deletions cut 5 bases from V and 7 bases from J, with 12 bases between. The CDR3 spells CSVIDSREQYF. The CDR3 DNA reads as TGCAGCGTTATCGACAGCCGGGAGCAGTACTTC.

The gene calls are TRBV13 and TRBJ1-1, with no clear D. The V end was cut by 5 bases, the J end by 5 bases, with 12 bases between. Germline V gene data show CDR1 as PRHDT and CDR2 as FYEKMQ (reference sequence). The CDR3 totals 13 residues. CDR3 nucleotides: TGTGCCAGCAGCGGAGGAAGAGGGACTGAAGCTTTCTTT. This codes for CASSGGRGTEAFF.

Only one count was recorded for this clone. CDR3 coding DNA: TGCGCCAGCAGCCCCATCGGGGGGCACTACGAGCAGTACTTC. This sequence encodes CASSPIGGHYEQYF. The chain carries TRBV5-1 and TRBJ2-7; maybe TRBD2 (7 bases). In germline, CDR1 is SGHRS, CDR2 YFSETQ. The V end was cut by 4 bases, the J end by 3 bases, with 14 bases between. The CDR3 has 14 residues.

In this sample, this clone turned up a few times. The chain has TRBV29-1 and TRBJ2-7; D could derive from TRBD1 or TRBD2 (6 bases each). Per the germline V gene, CDR1 is SQVTM and CDR2 is ANQGSEA. The length of the CDR3 is 15 residues. V shed 1 base and J shed 0 bases, with 13 bases lying between them. The DNA for the CDR3 is TGCAGCGTTGAAGCCGGGGGCCGGACCTCCTACGAGCAGTACTTC. Its protein product is CSVEAGGRTSYEQYF.

The V call is TRBV6-5, the J call TRBJ2-5; D is perhaps TRBD1 (5 bases). Trimming took off 0 bases at V and 4 bases at J, with 15 bases between the two ends. The CDR3 has 16 amino acids. The germline CDR1 and CDR2 sequences are MNHEY and SVGAGI. The CDR3 sequence is CASSYSRGASIETQYF. In nucleotides, the CDR3 is TGTGCCAGCAGTTACTCTAGGGGTGCAAGTATAGAGACCCAGTACTTC.

CDR3 residues: CASSQGTGSYSPLHF. The CDR3 DNA follows: TGCGCCAGCAGCCAAGGGACAGGCTCTTATTCACCCCTCCACTTT. This sequence joins TRBV4-3 and TRBJ1-6, with 7 bases that match TRBD1. Trimming removed 1 base from V and 8 bases from J; junction bases left unmatched: 5. The germline CDR1 and CDR2 sequences are LGHNA and YSLEER. This CDR3 contains 15 residues.

V usage is TRBV27 and J usage is TRBJ2-7; a weak D match, TRBD1 (6 bases). The V end was cut by 5 bases, the J end by 2 bases, with 10 bases between. The germline gives CDR1 MNHEY, CDR2 SMNVEV (reference sequence). The CDR3 covers 13 residues. CDR3 in DNA: TGTGCCAGCAGTCTTAGACAGGCCTACGAGCAGTACTTC. Protein product: CASSLRQAYEQYF.

The rearrangement links TRBV13 to TRBJ2-7; D unresolved. The germline V and J ends were trimmed by 3 bases and 6 bases, with 9 bases remaining between them. Germline values: CDR1 PRHDT, CDR2 FYEKMQ (reference sequence). This CDR3 comprises 12 residues. The CDR3 DNA is TGTGCCAGCAGCTTCCTGCGCAGCGAGCAGTACTTC. Translation: CASSFLRSEQYF.

The J gene is TRBJ1-5, the V gene TRBV10-3; maybe TRBD1 (5 bases). CDR3 length equals 13 residues. CDR1 and CDR2 from the germline V gene are ENHRY and SYGVKD. Trimming removed 5 bases at V and 5 bases at J, with 10 bases between. CDR3 nucleotide sequence: TGTGCCATCAGTCCGGACAACTATCAGCCCCAGCATTTT. Encoded protein: CAISPDNYQPQHF.

The rearrangement uses TRBV29-1 and TRBJ2-7, with D hard to call. V lost 0 bases and J lost 4, with 10 bases in between. The germline V gene has CDR1 SQVTM and CDR2 ANQGSEA. The CDR3 runs 13 residues. CDR3 sequence: CSVEDPGAYEQYF. Written as DNA, the CDR3 is TGCAGCGTTGAAGATCCAGGAGCGTACGAGCAGTACTTC.

This clone was detected only a few times. J is TRBJ2-1 and V is TRBV29-1; tentative D call: TRBD2 (6 bases). Germline-derived CDR1 and CDR2 are SQVTM and ANQGSEA. The ends were cut back, 8 bases at V and 4 bases at J, with 12 bases in the middle. This CDR3 has 12 residues. CDR3 sequence reads: CSLGLLYNEQFF. The CDR3 DNA reads TGCAGCTTGGGACTTCTTTACAATGAGCAGTTCTTC.

J is TRBJ2-1 and V is TRBV9, with 9 nucleotides matching TRBD1. Germline V lookup: CDR1 SGDLS, CDR2 YYNGEE. The CDR3 extends over 15 amino acids. Losses at the gene ends were 4 bases for V and 7 bases for J; bases not matched to a gene: 9. The CDR3 reads CASSPMTGGFNEQFF. The CDR3 nucleotides are TGTGCCAGCAGCCCCATGACAGGGGGGTTTAATGAGCAGTTCTTC.

The chain has TRBV27 and TRBJ2-2; 13 nucleotides match TRBD2. The junction had 4 bases not matched to a gene; V was cut back by 4 bases and J by 2 bases. The germline CDR1 and CDR2 sequences are MNHEY and SMNVEV (reference sequence). This CDR3 region has 17 residues. CDR3: CASSSGLAGDNTGELFF. The CDR3 bases are TGTGCCAGCAGTTCCGGACTAGCGGGGGACAACACCGGGGAGCTGTTTTTT.

This chain uses TRBV7-9 with TRBJ2-6, with D unclear. The germline V and J ends were trimmed by 3 bases and 0 bases, with 6 bases remaining between them. The CDR3 has 15 amino acids. Germline CDR1 and CDR2: SEHNR and FQNEAQ (reference sequence). CDR3 nucleotide sequence: TGTGCCAGCAGCTTGGCCCGCTCTGGGGCCAACGTCCTGACTTTC. Translated, it gives CASSLARSGANVLTF.

This clone came up once. This rearrangement joins TRBV6-5 to TRBJ2-5, with D perhaps TRBD1 or TRBD2 (6 bases each). The germline V gene encodes CDR1 MNHEY and CDR2 SVGAGI. The CDR3 runs 11 residues. The V end was cut by 10 bases, the J end by 5 bases, with 11 bases between. This CDR3 reads CATWRGETQYF. The CDR3 DNA reads TGTGCCACCTGGAGGGGGGAGACCCAGTACTTC.

This clone is a singleton in its sample. CDR3 protein: CASIGTDGLGSGNTIYF. CDR3 nucleotide sequence: TGTGCCAGCATCGGGACGGATGGCCTAGGCTCTGGAAACACCATATATTTT. V is TRBV25-1 and J is TRBJ1-3; D is perhaps TRBD1 (5 bases). Trimming shortened V by 7 bases and J by 0 bases, and 19 bases separated the two germline ends. This CDR3 region has 17 residues. CDR1 and CDR2 from the germline V gene are MGHDK and SYGVNS.

Notes on this clone: The sample holds other DNA sequences that translate to the same CDR3. This chain links TRBV7-9 with TRBJ1-1; D is perhaps TRBD1 (6 bases). The V gene lost 3 bases and the J gene lost 0 bases, with 8 bases spanning the gap. This CDR3 spans 14 amino acids. Germline assignment: CDR1 SEHNR and CDR2 FQNEAQ (reference sequence). CDR3 DNA: TGTGCCAGCAGCTTCACAGGGTTGAACACTGAAGCTTTCTTT. It translates to CASSFTGLNTEAFF.

The rearrangement links TRBV29-1 to TRBJ1-1; no clear D gene. The CDR3 spans 13 residues. V lost 4 bases and J lost 0, with 9 bases in between. The V gene's germline CDR1 is SQVTM and CDR2 ANQGSEA. DNA of the CDR3: TGCAGCGTTGCCAGATGGATGAACACTGAAGCTTTCTTT. Encoded protein: CSVARWMNTEAFF. Drawing the rest from reference TRBV29-1 and TRBJ1-1, the complete variable domain is SAVISQKPSRDICQRGTSLTIQCQVDSQVTMMFWYRQQPGQSLTLIATANQGSEATYESGFVIDKFPISRPNLTFSTLTVSNMSPEDSSIYLCSVARWMNTEAFFGQGTRLTVV.

In its sample, this clone was seen a few times. This rearrangement joins TRBV4-3 to TRBJ2-2; D remains ambiguous. Trimming removed 3 bases from V and 3 bases from J, with 2 bases in between. Germline loops: CDR1 LGHNA, CDR2 YSLEER. The CDR3 loop spans 12 amino acids. The DNA of the CDR3 is TGCGCCAGCAGCCAGGACACCGGGGAGCTGTTTTTT. This gives the protein CASSQDTGELFF.

The chain combines TRBV4-2 with TRBJ1-2; possibly TRBD1 for D (5 bases). Germline V gene sequence: CDR1 LGHNA, CDR2 YNFKEQ. V was clipped by 1 base and J by 5 bases, with 14 bases between them. The CDR3 runs to 15 residues. The CDR3 bases are TGTGCCAGCAGCCAAGCACCAGGGAATCGGTATGGCTACACCTTC. Translating gives CASSQAPGNRYGYTF.

This clone occurred a few times. The chain has TRBV14 and TRBJ1-6, with no clear D. V lost 1 base, J lost 6 bases, and 7 bases lay in between. Per germline, CDR1 SGHDN and CDR2 FVKESK. The CDR3 covers 14 residues. This CDR3 reads CASSQVSGNSPLHF. In DNA, the CDR3 is TGTGCCAGCAGCCAAGTATCTGGTAATTCACCCCTCCACTTT.

This clone has a single count. The V and J genes are TRBV27 and TRBJ2-5; 8 bases map to TRBD2. This CDR3 contains 14 residues. Germline assignment: CDR1 MNHEY and CDR2 SMNVEV (reference sequence). V trimming: 5 bases; J trimming: 4 bases; junction bases outside the gene matches: 6. For the CDR3, the DNA is TGTGCCAGCAGTCTTAGCGGGGTGGGAGAGACCCAGTACTTC. Protein product: CASSLSGVGETQYF.

The J gene is TRBJ2-3, the V gene TRBV5-4; 10 nucleotides agree with TRBD2. Germline-derived CDR1 and CDR2 are SGHNT and YYREEE (reference sequence). V was pared by 7 bases and J by 4 bases, with 6 bases of the junction left unmatched. The CDR3 loop spans 14 amino acids. For the CDR3, the DNA is TGTGCCAGCCTCCCTAGCGGGAGCGCAGATACGCAGTATTTT. Its translation: CASLPSGSADTQYF.

This chain links TRBV5-1 with TRBJ1-2, with D maybe TRBD1 (5 bases). Per the germline V gene, CDR1 is SGHRS and CDR2 is YFSETQ. CDR3 length equals 15 residues. V lost 4 bases and J 1 base, leaving 14 bases between the germline ends. The DNA of the CDR3 is TGCGCCAGCAGCCTTCAGGGATCCCTTAACTATGGCTACACCTTC. It specifies CASSLQGSLNYGYTF.